The 13 T cell receptor beta chains presented below share a single source sample, sequenced in a study of metastatic and nonmetastatic thyroid tumors. MiXCR was used by TCRdb to re-call the PCR reads. The repertoire holds 25,000 to 35,000 clones, 4% to 5% seen once, with around a fifth in the top ten. Thyroid surgery took place with no prior treatment in any patient. The sample consisted of blood. Receptor source: a female donor with papillary thyroid cancer or a benign thyroid nodule (not recorded which). Some clones in this sample may be carry-over from other donors' samples.

This chain's CDR3 is CSARSPSARTGELFF. The CDR3 nucleotides read TGCAGTGCTAGAAGTCCCTCCGCGCGCACCGGGGAGCTGTTTTTT. This chain uses TRBV20-1 with TRBJ2-2, with D unclear. Germline CDR1 is DFQATT and CDR2 is SNEGSKA (reference sequence). CDR3 length: 15 residues. Trimming took 2 bases from V and 4 from J, leaving 14 bases between them.

In regard to this clone: The identical CDR3 is also encoded by other nucleotide sequences in the sample. The V and J genes are TRBV20-1 and TRBJ1-1; 8 bases match TRBD1. Losses at the gene ends were 5 bases for V and 4 bases for J; bases not matched to a gene: 3. The V gene's germline CDR1 is DFQATT and CDR2 SNEGSKA (reference sequence). The CDR3 spans 12 residues. The CDR3 bases are TGCAGTGCTCGACAGGGGAGCACTGAAGCTTTCTTT. Translating gives CSARQGSTEAFF.

This clone was observed a few times. The V and J genes are TRBV5-1 and TRBJ2-3; no clear D. V was trimmed by 0 bases and J by 6 bases, leaving 11 bases between them. The germline V gene has CDR1 SGHRS and CDR2 YFSETQ. This CDR3 region has 14 residues. The CDR3, as DNA: TGCGCCAGCAGCTTGGCTTCTGAATTCGATACGCAGTATTTT. Encoded protein: CASSLASEFDTQYF.

There are a few counts of this clone. Germline and junction disagree at one end, which may indicate a read error. The rearrangement links TRBV2 to TRBJ1-2; TRBD1 agrees at 9 bases. Germline V gene data show CDR1 as SNHLY and CDR2 as FYNNEI. The CDR3 extends over 13 amino acids. In nucleotides, the CDR3 is TGTGCCAGCAGTGTGGGAGGGACAGGGCAGGGCCTCTTC. Translating it yields CASSVGGTGQGLF.

This clone was found many times. This chain connects TRBV7-7 to TRBJ2-3; 7 bases are a match to TRBD1. V lost 5 bases and J lost 4; bases outside the gene matches: 3. Germline assignment: CDR1 SSHAT and CDR2 FNYEAQ (reference sequence). The CDR3 spans 13 residues. In DNA form, the CDR3 reads TGTGCCAGCAGCCCGGGACAGTCAGATACGCAGTATTTT. It is translated as CASSPGQSDTQYF.

In its sample, this clone is medium-sized. CDR3 nucleotides: TGTGCCAGCAGTTCCACCCATTGGGGCAGCTACGAGCAGTACTTC. This codes for CASSSTHWGSYEQYF. The genes are TRBV28 and TRBJ2-7, with TRBD1 as a possible D gene (5 bases). The CDR3 runs to 15 residues. Trimming stripped 4 bases from V and 3 bases from J, with 16 bases between. CDR1 and CDR2 from the germline V gene are MDHEN and SYDVKM.

J is TRBJ2-2 and V is TRBV6-4, with 7 nucleotides matching TRBD2. Trimming took 2 bases from V and 6 from J; bases not matched to a gene: 3. Germline CDR1 MRHNA, CDR2 SNTAGT. CDR3 size: 14 residues. For the CDR3, the DNA is TGTGCCAGCAGTGACGAGCGGGAATCCGGGGAGCTGTTTTTT. Amino acid sequence: CASSDERESGELFF.

A few counts support this clone. This chain links TRBV9 with TRBJ2-3, with D uncertain. Per germline, CDR1 SGDLS and CDR2 YYNGEE. This CDR3 is built from 13 residues. Trimming pared 0 bases from V and 0 bases from J, leaving 2 bases between. The CDR3, as DNA: TGTGCCAGCAGCGTAGTAAGCACAGATACGCAGTATTTT. Protein product: CASSVVSTDTQYF.

V is TRBV7-8 and J is TRBJ1-5, with 7 bases lining up with TRBD1. The J segment lost 1 base and the V segment lost 6 bases, leaving 12 bases of the junction unmatched. The CDR3 contains 17 residues. Germline CDR1 reads SGHVS; CDR2 reads FQNEAQ. The CDR3 is CASSFRYRGFSNQPQHF. CDR3 nucleotides: TGTGCCAGCAGTTTCCGGTACAGGGGATTCAGCAATCAGCCCCAGCATTTT.

This clone was recorded many times. The gene calls are TRBV20-1 and TRBJ2-1, with 7 nucleotides matching TRBD1. Germline loops: CDR1 DFQATT, CDR2 SNEGSKA (reference sequence). The CDR3 is made up of 15 amino acids. V gave up 0 bases and J gave up 0 bases; unmatched junction bases: 2. The CDR3 loop reads CSARDWDSSYNEQFF. DNA of the CDR3: TGCAGTGCTAGAGATTGGGACAGCTCCTACAATGAGCAGTTCTTC.

Ten or more counts support this clone. The chain links TRBV20-1 to TRBJ2-1; D may be TRBD2 (6 bases). V shed 4 bases and J shed 3 bases, with 13 bases lying between them. The germline CDR1 and CDR2 sequences are DFQATT and SNEGSKA (reference sequence). The CDR3 length is 14 residues. Here the CDR3 reads CSATSGVGYNEQFF. The CDR3 nucleotides are TGCAGTGCTACCTCGGGAGTCGGCTACAATGAGCAGTTCTTC.

This clone was recorded many times. V and J are TRBV2 and TRBJ2-1; tentative D call: TRBD2 (6 bases). The CDR3 has 15 amino acids. Trimming shortened V by 7 bases and J by 5 bases, and 18 bases separated the two germline ends. Germline CDR1 and CDR2: SNHLY and FYNNEI. CDR3 sequence: CASTPLVTRHNEQFF. In DNA, the CDR3 is TGTGCCAGCACCCCCTTGGTGACTAGGCACAATGAGCAGTTCTTC.

A note on this clone: This may come from a read error, since a much larger clone is one base off. The J gene is TRBJ2-3, the V gene TRBV6-2 or TRBV6-3; the match to TRBD2 covers 14 bases. V was pared by 8 bases and J by 3 bases, with 7 bases of the junction left unmatched. CDR1 is MNHEY, CDR2 SVGEGT, per germline. The CDR3 spans 16 residues. The CDR3 nucleotides are TGTGCCAGCCGTTCCCGACTAGCGGGAGGGACAGATACGCAGTATTTT. It translates to CASRSRLAGGTDTQYF.